The clone carrying this T cell receptor beta chain was seen just once. TCRdb's copy holds only in-frame clones and misses some; the assay was immunoSEQ multiplex PCR. The sample lists about 10,000 clones; around three quarters were seen once. The data derive from a study of sequential checkpoint blockade in melanoma. This CDR3 is built from 12 residues. V lost 3 bases to trimming and J lost 8 bases, with 7 bases between them. The germline gives CDR1 SEHNR, CDR2 FQNEAQ (reference sequence). The treatment: randomized to nivolumab then ipilimumab (arm A) or the reverse (arm B). The sequence was obtained from a human donor with melanoma. The genes are TRBV7-9 and TRBJ1-4; D ambiguous. Sequences were derived from CD8+ T cells sorted from blood (inferred from file names), sampled from a patient given nivolumab and ipilimumab in sequence. The CDR3 loop is CASSFRGEKLFF. In DNA form, the CDR3 reads TGTGCCAGCAGCTTTAGAGGAGAAAAACTGTTTTTT.